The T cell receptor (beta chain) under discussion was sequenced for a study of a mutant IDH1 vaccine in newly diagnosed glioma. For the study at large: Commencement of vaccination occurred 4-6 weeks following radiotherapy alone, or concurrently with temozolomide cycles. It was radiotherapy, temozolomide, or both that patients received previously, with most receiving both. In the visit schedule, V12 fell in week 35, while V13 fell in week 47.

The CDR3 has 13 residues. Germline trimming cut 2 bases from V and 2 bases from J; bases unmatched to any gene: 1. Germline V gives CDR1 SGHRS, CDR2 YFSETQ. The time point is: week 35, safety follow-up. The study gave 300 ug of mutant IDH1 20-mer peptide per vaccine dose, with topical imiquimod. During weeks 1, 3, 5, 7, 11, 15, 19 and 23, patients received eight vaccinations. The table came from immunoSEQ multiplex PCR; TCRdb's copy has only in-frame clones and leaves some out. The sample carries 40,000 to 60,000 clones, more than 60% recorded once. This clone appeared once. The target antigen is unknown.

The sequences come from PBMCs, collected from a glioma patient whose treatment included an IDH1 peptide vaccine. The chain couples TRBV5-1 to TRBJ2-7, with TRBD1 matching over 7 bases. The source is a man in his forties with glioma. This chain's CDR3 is CASSFGTAYEQYF. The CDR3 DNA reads TGCGCCAGCAGCTTCGGGACAGCCTACGAGCAGTACTTC.